Sequencing of this T cell receptor (beta chain) was carried out in a study of T-cell reconstitution after alpha-beta-depleted transplantation in children. A TCRbeta library incorporating unique molecular identifiers was prepared. One entry per CDR3 protein, called by TCRdb with MiXCR from the PCR reads. The profile shows about 640,000 distinct CDR3 sequences, 10% to 15% of them singletons. Germline V gives CDR1 SGHAT, CDR2 FQNNGV. This CDR3 contains 18 residues. V trimming: 5 bases; J trimming: 1 base; junction bases outside the gene matches: 9. The chain links TRBV11-2 to TRBJ2-7, with 15 nucleotides matching TRBD2. The receptor comes from a male patient younger than 18 who had a stem cell transplant for acute myeloid leukemia, so the T cells may come from the graft donor. Sequences were derived from PBMCs, mostly from graft donor cells, sampled 360 days after TCRalphabeta/CD19-depleted stem cell transplant. CDR3 protein: CASSEGTSGRIPSYEQYF. CDR3 DNA sequence: TGTGCCAGCAGCGAAGGGACTAGCGGGAGGATCCCTTCCTACGAGCAGTACTTC.